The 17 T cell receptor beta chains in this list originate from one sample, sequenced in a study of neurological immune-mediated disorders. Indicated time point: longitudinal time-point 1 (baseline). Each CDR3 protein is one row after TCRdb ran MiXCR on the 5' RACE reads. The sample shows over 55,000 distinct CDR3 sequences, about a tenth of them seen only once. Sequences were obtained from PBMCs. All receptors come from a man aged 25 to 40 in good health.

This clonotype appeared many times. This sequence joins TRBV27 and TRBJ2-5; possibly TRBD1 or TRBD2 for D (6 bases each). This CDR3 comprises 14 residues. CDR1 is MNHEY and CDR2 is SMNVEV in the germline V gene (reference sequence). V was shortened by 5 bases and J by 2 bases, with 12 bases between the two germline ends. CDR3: CASSAEGGQETQYF. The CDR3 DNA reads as TGTGCCAGCAGTGCGGAGGGGGGACAAGAGACCCAGTACTTC.

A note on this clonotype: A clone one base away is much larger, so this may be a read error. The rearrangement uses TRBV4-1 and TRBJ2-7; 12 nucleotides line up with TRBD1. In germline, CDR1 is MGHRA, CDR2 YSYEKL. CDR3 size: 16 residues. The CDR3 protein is CAISRGGQGASYEQYF. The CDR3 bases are TGCGCCATCAGCCGGGGGGGACAGGGGGCCTCCTACGAGCAGTACTTC.

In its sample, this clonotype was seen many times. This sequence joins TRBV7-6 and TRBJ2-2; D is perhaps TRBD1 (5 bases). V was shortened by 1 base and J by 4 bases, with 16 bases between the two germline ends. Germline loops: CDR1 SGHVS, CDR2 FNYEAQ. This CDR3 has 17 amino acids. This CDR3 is CASSLDRSRGPTGELFF. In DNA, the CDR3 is TGTGCCAGCAGCTTAGACAGGTCTCGCGGCCCCACCGGGGAGCTGTTTTTT.

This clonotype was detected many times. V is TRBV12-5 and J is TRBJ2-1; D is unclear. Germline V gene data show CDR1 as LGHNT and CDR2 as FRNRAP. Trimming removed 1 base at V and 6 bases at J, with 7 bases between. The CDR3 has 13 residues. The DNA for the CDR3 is TGTGCTAGTGGTTTGGCAATCCTCAATGAGCAGTTCTTC. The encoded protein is CASGLAILNEQFF.

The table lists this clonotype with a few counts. CDR3 amino acids: CASSQGTAYNEQFF. The CDR3 DNA reads as TGTGCCAGCAGCCAAGGGACGGCCTACAATGAGCAGTTCTTC. The chain has TRBV12-3 or TRBV12-4 and TRBJ2-1, with D perhaps being TRBD1 or TRBD2 (5 bases each). Trimming removed 6 bases at V and 2 bases at J, with 11 bases between. This CDR3 spans 14 amino acids.

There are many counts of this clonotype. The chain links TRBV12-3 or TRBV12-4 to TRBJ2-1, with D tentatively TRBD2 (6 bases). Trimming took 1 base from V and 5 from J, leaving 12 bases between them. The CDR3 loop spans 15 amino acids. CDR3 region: CASSLVGGLHNEQFF. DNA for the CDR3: TGTGCCAGCAGTTTAGTAGGAGGGCTCCACAATGAGCAGTTCTTC.

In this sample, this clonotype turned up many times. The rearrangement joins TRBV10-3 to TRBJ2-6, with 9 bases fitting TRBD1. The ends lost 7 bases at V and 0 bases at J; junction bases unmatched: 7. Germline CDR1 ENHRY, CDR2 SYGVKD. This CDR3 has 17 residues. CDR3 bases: TGTGCCATCACATCGACAGGGGGAATCTCTGGGGCCAACGTCCTGACTTTC. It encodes CAITSTGGISGANVLTF.

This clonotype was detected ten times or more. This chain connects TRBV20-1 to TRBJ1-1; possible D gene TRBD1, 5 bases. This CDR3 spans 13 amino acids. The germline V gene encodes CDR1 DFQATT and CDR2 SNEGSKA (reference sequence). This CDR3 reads CNIEGQGGTEAFF. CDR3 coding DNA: TGCAATATCGAGGGCCAGGGAGGCACTGAAGCTTTCTTT.

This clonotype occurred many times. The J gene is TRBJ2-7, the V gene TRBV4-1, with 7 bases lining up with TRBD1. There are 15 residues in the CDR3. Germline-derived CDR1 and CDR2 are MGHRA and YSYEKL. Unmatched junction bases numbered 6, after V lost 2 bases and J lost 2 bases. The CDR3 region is CASSQRRDSTYEQYF. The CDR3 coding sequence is TGCGCCAGCAGCCAACGCCGGGACAGTACCTACGAGCAGTACTTC.

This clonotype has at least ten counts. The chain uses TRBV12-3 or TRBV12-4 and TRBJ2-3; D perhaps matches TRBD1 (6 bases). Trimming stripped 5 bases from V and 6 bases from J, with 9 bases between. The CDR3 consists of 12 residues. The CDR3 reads CASSTGWDTQYF. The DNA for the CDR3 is TGTGCCAGCAGTACAGGGTGGGATACGCAGTATTTT.

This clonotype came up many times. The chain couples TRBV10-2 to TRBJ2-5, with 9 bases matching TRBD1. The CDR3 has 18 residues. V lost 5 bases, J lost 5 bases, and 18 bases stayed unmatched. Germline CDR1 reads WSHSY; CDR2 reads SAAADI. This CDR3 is CASSQTQGASRTSETQYF. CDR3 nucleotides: TGCGCCAGCAGTCAGACACAGGGGGCAAGTAGAACGTCGGAGACCCAGTACTTC.

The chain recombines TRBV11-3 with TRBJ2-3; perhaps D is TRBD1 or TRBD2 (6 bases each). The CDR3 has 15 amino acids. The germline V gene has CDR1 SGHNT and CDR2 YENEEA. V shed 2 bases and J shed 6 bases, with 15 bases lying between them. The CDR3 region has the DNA TGTGCCAGCAGCTTACTCGGGGGCACCGGGGATACGCAGTATTTT. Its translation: CASSLLGGTGDTQYF.

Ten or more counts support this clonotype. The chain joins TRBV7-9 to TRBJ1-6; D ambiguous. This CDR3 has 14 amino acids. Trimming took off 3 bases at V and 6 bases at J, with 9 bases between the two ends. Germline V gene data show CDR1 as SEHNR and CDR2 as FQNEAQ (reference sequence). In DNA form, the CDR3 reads TGTGCCAGCAGCTTGTTACCGATTAATTCACCCCTCCACTTT. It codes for CASSLLPINSPLHF.

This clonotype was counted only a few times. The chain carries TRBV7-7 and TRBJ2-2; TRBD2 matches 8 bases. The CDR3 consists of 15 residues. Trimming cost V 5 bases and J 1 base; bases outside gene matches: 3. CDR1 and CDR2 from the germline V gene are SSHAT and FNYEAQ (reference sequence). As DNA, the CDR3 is TGTGCCAGCAGCCCCACTAGCGGGAACACCGGGGAGCTGTTTTTT. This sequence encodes CASSPTSGNTGELFF.

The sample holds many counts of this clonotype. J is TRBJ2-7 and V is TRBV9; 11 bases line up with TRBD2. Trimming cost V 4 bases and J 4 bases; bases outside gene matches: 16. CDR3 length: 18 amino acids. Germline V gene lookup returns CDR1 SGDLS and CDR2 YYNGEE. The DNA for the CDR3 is TGTGCCAGCAGCCCGGGGACTAGCGGTTGGACTGGGTTTTACGAGCAGTACTTC. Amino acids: CASSPGTSGWTGFYEQYF.

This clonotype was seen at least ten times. This CDR3 is CSARDGGSSGELFF. As DNA, the CDR3 is TGCAGTGCTAGAGATGGAGGGTCTTCCGGGGAGCTGTTTTTT. J is TRBJ2-2 and V is TRBV20-1; D perhaps matches TRBD2 (6 bases). Germline CDR1 is DFQATT and CDR2 is SNEGSKA (reference sequence). CDR3 length: 14 amino acids. Deletions cut 0 bases from V and 6 bases from J, with 11 bases between.

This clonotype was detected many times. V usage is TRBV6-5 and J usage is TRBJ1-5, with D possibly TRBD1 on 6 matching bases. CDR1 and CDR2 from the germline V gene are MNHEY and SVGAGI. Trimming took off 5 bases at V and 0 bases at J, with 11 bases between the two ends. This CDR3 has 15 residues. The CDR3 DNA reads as TGTGCCAGCAGTCGGGACAAGAATAGCAATCAGCCCCAGCATTTT. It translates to CASSRDKNSNQPQHF.